A single T cell receptor beta chain is shown here with its context. Uncontrolled infections, other autoimmune diseases, pregnancy or lactation barred patients from enrollment. RNA served as the template for amplifying TCR beta CDR3 regions. The library came from an HTBI-primed first-round RT-PCR and a second-round multiplex PCR. TCRdb reprocessed the multiplex PCR reads with MiXCR, giving one entry per CDR3 protein. The sample holds around 1.1 million distinct CDR3 sequences, less than 45% seen once. V lost 6 bases, J lost 1 base, and 15 bases lay in between. This CDR3 comprises 15 residues. Germline lookup yields CDR1 SGHVS and CDR2 FQNEAQ. This entry belongs to a study of Graves' ophthalmopathy and Graves' hyperthyroidism.

This TCR derives from an adult man with Graves' hyperthyroidism. Sample: peripheral blood or thyroid tissue (not recorded which). The chain recombines TRBV7-8 with TRBJ1-1, with D possibly matching TRBD1 (5 bases). CDR3 amino acids: CASSKDMLANTEAFF. The CDR3 coding sequence is TGTGCCAGCAGTAAGGACATGCTAGCGAACACTGAAGCTTTCTTT.